This T cell receptor (beta chain) was documented in a study of blood T cell repertoires in COVID-19. CDR1 SGHTS and CDR2 YDEGEE come from the germline V gene. The CDR3 runs 15 residues. Trimming removed 4 bases from V and 5 bases from J; junction bases left unmatched: 6. Measured with immunoSEQ multiplex PCR; TCRdb has only the in-frame clones, and not every one. The sample lists about 150,000 clones, around 85% occurring once. V gene TRBV5-8 combines with J gene TRBJ2-3, with 11 bases fitting TRBD1. The sequence came from a man between 65 and 85 years old with acute or convalescent COVID-19. The sample consisted of peripheral blood. The CDR3 spells CASSTGQGAGDTQYF. The CDR3 nucleotides read TGTGCCAGCAGCACCGGACAGGGGGCTGGAGATACGCAGTATTTT.